The clone carrying this T cell receptor gamma chain has just a few counts. Its antigen is not known. Other DNA sequences within the sample encode an identical CDR3. V was pared by 1 base and J by 12 bases, with 9 bases of the junction left unmatched. The germline V gene encodes CDR1 EGSNGY and CDR2 YDSYNSKV. The CDR3 length is 12 residues. The data originate from a study of Vδ1+ human thymocytes. Study-wide results and caveats: Donors shared many TRG clonotypes but few TRD clonotypes. Thymic TRG and TRD repertoires appeared highly polyclonal. Despite high sort purity, about a fifth of thymic T cell receptor delta sequences were Vdelta2.

The sorted cells were CD3+ Vdelta1+ Vdelta2- thymocytes from alphabeta-depleted thymus. RNA was extracted from the cells and then reverse transcribed. Multiplex PCR used pooled V-gene forward primers and a constant-region reverse primer to amplify CDR3s. TCRdb re-called clones from the multiplex PCR reads via CATT. The profile shows about 36,000 gamma-chain clones, around 20% of them singletons. The source material was Vdelta1+ gamma-delta thymocytes from the thymus. Subset denoted: FACS-sorted CD3+ TCRalphabeta- TCRVdelta1+ TCRVdelta2- thymocytes. The gene calls are TRGV2 and TRGJ1 or TRGJ2. This sequence was found in a girl less than two years old who had congenital heart surgery. CDR3 protein: CATWDGLRGKLF. The CDR3 bases are TGTGCCACCTGGGACGGCCTGAGGGGGAAACTCTTT.